This T cell receptor (beta chain) stems from a study of blood T cell repertoires in COVID-19. Produced via immunoSEQ multiplex PCR; TCRdb's table is partial and in-frame only. The profile shows over 14,000 clones, 88% of them singletons. Germline V gene lookup returns CDR1 SNHLY and CDR2 FYNNEI. Trimming took 8 bases from V and 0 from J; bases not matched to a gene: 8. The CDR3 has 15 amino acids. Sample: peripheral blood. This TCR derives from a human donor in a cohort sampled during active COVID-19. The V call is TRBV2, the J call TRBJ2-3; 7 bases are shared with TRBD1. Here the CDR3 reads CASYKTGLSTDTQYF. The DNA of the CDR3 is TGTGCCAGCTATAAGACAGGGTTAAGCACAGATACGCAGTATTTT.